This is a list of T cell receptor beta chains from one sample in a study of early T cells in non-severe SARS-CoV-2 infection. TCRdb re-derived calls from the 5' RACE reads in MiXCR, one entry per CDR3 protein. The sample lists under 85,000 distinct CDR3 sequences, roughly 15% occurring once. The specimen comprised whole blood, sampled at baseline. Source of these receptors: an adult who was a healthcare worker with PCR-confirmed SARS-CoV-2 infection or an uninfected control (not recorded which). Both conserved end residues are part of each CDR3. A D gene is named only where the DNA matches it firmly. The size entry is marked missing in some rows and otherwise reads once, few, many or a size class.

>few|TRBV20-1|TRBD2|TRBJ2-7
CSARSSGRQPYEQYF
TGCAGTGCTAGAAGTAGCGGGAGGCAACCCTACGAGCAGTACTTC
>many|TRBV12-3/TRBV12-4|NA|TRBJ2-1
CASSFPPVRGQFF
TGTGCCAGCAGTTTCCCTCCCGTGAGGGGGCAGTTCTTC
>few|TRBV5-1|NA|TRBJ2-7
CASSLEVGPYEQYF
TGCGCCAGCAGCTTGGAGGTGGGGCCCTACGAGCAGTACTTC
>NA|TRBV9|TRBD1|TRBJ2-7
CASSVGTGSSYEQYF
TGTGCCAGCAGCGTCGGGACAGGTTCCTCCTACGAGCAGTACTTC
>many|TRBV6-1|NA|TRBJ1-5
CASSDVRHPQPQHF
TGTGCCAGCAGTGATGTAAGGCATCCCCAGCCCCAGCATTTT
>NA|TRBV7-9|NA|TRBJ1-1
CASSFPASGVTNTEAFF
TGTGCCAGCAGCTTCCCGGCGAGTGGAGTAACAAACACTGAAGCTTTCTTT
>NA|TRBV20-1|NA|TRBJ2-3
CSARKPLSTDTQYF
TGCAGTGCTAGAAAGCCCCTTAGCACAGATACGCAGTATTTT
>few|TRBV18|NA|TRBJ2-7
CASSPPGLLSYEQYF
TGTGCCAGCTCACCACCCGGACTCCTTTCCTACGAGCAGTACTTC
>many|TRBV5-1|TRBD1|TRBJ2-7
CASSLTPGQGEEQYF
TGCGCCAGCAGCTTGACCCCGGGACAGGGTGAAGAGCAGTACTTC
>few|TRBV7-3|TRBD2|TRBJ2-1
CASSLLSGSSYNEQFF
TGTGCCAGCAGTTTATTGAGCGGGAGCTCCTACAATGAGCAGTTCTTC
>few|TRBV24-1|NA|TRBJ2-1
CATSDFGQGGNNEQFF
TGTGCCACCAGTGATTTCGGACAGGGAGGGAACAATGAGCAGTTCTTC
>many|TRBV7-8|NA|TRBJ1-5
CASSLPPYSNQPQHF
TGTGCCAGCAGCTTACCCCCTTATAGCAATCAGCCCCAGCATTTT
>few|TRBV5-4|NA|TRBJ2-4
CASSLEGGGAKNIQYF
TGTGCCAGCAGCTTGGAAGGTGGAGGAGCCAAAAACATTCAGTACTTC
>few|TRBV18|TRBD1|TRBJ2-7
CASSPPSTGVDEQYF
TGTGCCAGCTCACCACCATCGACAGGGGTGGACGAGCAGTACTTC
>many|TRBV2|NA|TRBJ1-6
CASRGRGAYNSPLHF
TGTGCCAGCAGAGGCCGAGGGGCCTATAATTCACCCCTCCACTTT
>NA|TRBV5-1|TRBD2|TRBJ2-3
CASSSTSVADTQYF
TGCGCCAGCAGCTCTACTAGCGTGGCAGATACGCAGTATTTT
>many|TRBV28|TRBD2|TRBJ2-2
CASTRHGTSGRGRRIGELFF
TGTGCCAGCACCCGTCACGGGACTAGCGGGAGGGGACGGAGGATCGGGGAGCTGTTTTTT
>few|TRBV27|NA|TRBJ1-1
CASSLRPGNTEAFF
TGTGCCAGCAGTTTGCGTCCCGGGAACACTGAAGCTTTCTTT
>NA|TRBV9|NA|TRBJ2-1
CASSPEGWVSEQFF
TGTGCCAGCAGCCCCGAGGGGTGGGTTAGTGAGCAGTTCTTC
>NA|TRBV7-6|NA|TRBJ2-5
CASSPSSVGTQYF
TGTGCCAGCAGCCCCTCGAGCGTGGGGACCCAGTACTTC
>NA|TRBV19|NA|TRBJ2-2
CGTTLTGELFF
TGTGGAACGACTCTAACCGGGGAGCTGTTTTTT
>many|TRBV4-1|TRBD1|TRBJ2-7
CASSPGQLGYEQYF
TGCGCCAGCAGCCCGGGACAGTTGGGTTACGAGCAGTACTTC
>few|TRBV7-7|TRBD2|TRBJ2-5
CASSITGRRETQYF
TGTGCCAGCTCTATTACCGGGAGGAGAGAGACCCAGTACTTC
>NA|TRBV5-5|NA|TRBJ2-7
CASSSRTGGEQYF
TGTGCCAGCAGCTCCCGGACCGGGGGAGAGCAGTACTTC
>few|TRBV11-2|NA|TRBJ2-6
CASSLAGGTSYGANVLTF
TGTGCCAGCAGCTTAGCAGGAGGGACCTCCTACGGGGCCAACGTCCTGACTTTC
>many|TRBV12-3/TRBV12-4|NA|TRBJ2-1
CASSDAYRSGVSYNEQFF
TGTGCCAGCAGTGACGCATATCGAAGCGGCGTCTCCTACAATGAGCAGTTCTTC
>many|TRBV6-5|NA|TRBJ1-2
CASSSPSGASYGYTF
TGTGCCAGCAGTAGCCCCTCGGGGGCAAGCTATGGCTACACCTTC
>few|TRBV29-1|NA|TRBJ2-3
CSVEGGRRYSTDTQYF
TGCAGCGTCGAGGGGGGGCGACGGTATAGCACAGATACGCAGTATTTT
>many|TRBV29-1|NA|TRBJ2-3
CSARLAADTQYF
TGCAGCGCCCGATTAGCGGCAGATACGCAGTATTTT
>few|TRBV12-3/TRBV12-4|NA|TRBJ2-7
CASSSRPISYEQYF
TGTGCCAGCAGTTCGAGACCCATATCCTACGAGCAGTACTTC
>many|TRBV20-1|NA|TRBJ2-5
CSARVPRIQETQYF
TGCAGTGCTAGGGTCCCCAGGATTCAAGAGACCCAGTACTTC
>many|TRBV6-2/TRBV6-3|TRBD1|TRBJ1-5
CASSLDRVPQHF
TGTGCCAGCAGCCTCGACAGGGTGCCCCAGCATTTT
>few|TRBV29-1|NA|TRBJ1-4
CSVSPQGNEKLFF
TGCAGCGTTAGTCCTCAGGGTAATGAAAAACTGTTTTTT
>many|TRBV29-1|NA|TRBJ1-1
CSVADGGGTEAFF
TGCAGCGTCGCCGACGGGGGTGGTACTGAAGCTTTCTTT
>NA|TRBV18|NA|TRBJ2-1
CASSLGTFYNEQFF
TGTGCCAGCTCACTCGGGACTTTCTACAATGAGCAGTTCTTC
>many|TRBV7-2|NA|TRBJ2-5
CASSLGPLGETQYF
TGTGCCAGCAGCTTAGGGCCGTTAGGGGAGACCCAGTACTTC
>NA|TRBV3-1|TRBD1|TRBJ2-7
CASSYAGGFSYEQYF
TGTGCCAGCAGCTACGCAGGGGGATTCTCCTACGAGCAGTACTTC
>few|TRBV7-2|TRBD1|TRBJ1-3
CASRRGGTVGNTIYF
TGTGCCAGCAGAAGAGGGGGGACAGTCGGAAACACCATATATTTT
>few|TRBV24-1|TRBD2|TRBJ2-1
CATSPGLAGGNEQFF
TGTGCCACCAGCCCCGGGCTAGCGGGAGGCAATGAGCAGTTCTTC
>few|TRBV2|TRBD2|TRBJ2-1
CASSATSGRHNEQFF
TGTGCCAGCAGCGCAACTAGCGGGAGACACAATGAGCAGTTCTTC
>many|TRBV4-1|NA|TRBJ2-1
CASSQVSYNEQFF
TGCGCCAGCAGCCAAGTCTCCTACAATGAGCAGTTCTTC
>NA|TRBV19|NA|TRBJ2-7
CASSIGWEADEQYF
TGTGCCAGTAGTATAGGATGGGAGGCGGACGAGCAGTACTTC
>NA|TRBV27|NA|TRBJ2-7
CASSRFSHSYEQYF
TGTGCCAGCAGTCGGTTTAGCCATTCCTACGAGCAGTACTTC
>few|TRBV19|NA|TRBJ2-5
CASSIGSGQETQYF
TGTGCCAGTAGTATCGGGTCGGGGCAAGAGACCCAGTACTTC
>NA|TRBV10-1|NA|TRBJ2-1
CASSIGQGGDEQFF
TGCGCCAGCAGTATAGGCCAAGGGGGAGATGAGCAGTTCTTC
>few|TRBV24-1|NA|TRBJ1-2
CATRDSHYGYTF
TGTGCCACCAGGGACAGTCACTATGGCTACACCTTC
>few|TRBV10-3|NA|TRBJ1-1
CAISDPRGGTEAFF
TGTGCCATCAGTGACCCCAGGGGAGGCACTGAAGCTTTCTTT
>few|TRBV5-1|NA|TRBJ2-1
CASSLEYNEQFF
TGCGCCAGCAGCTTAGAGTACAATGAGCAGTTCTTC
>many|TRBV24-1|NA|TRBJ2-1
CATSDLGVEQFF
TGTGCCACCAGTGATTTAGGAGTTGAGCAGTTCTTC
>many|TRBV7-8|NA|TRBJ2-2
CASSQGDSGELFF
TGTGCCAGCAGCCAGGGAGATAGCGGGGAGCTGTTTTTT
>few|TRBV11-2|NA|TRBJ2-7
CASSLDPAIRSYEQYF
TGTGCCAGCAGCTTAGATCCGGCTATTAGATCCTACGAGCAGTACTTC
>few|TRBV10-3|TRBD1|TRBJ1-5
CAISVGQGFNQPQHF
TGTGCCATCAGTGTCGGACAGGGATTCAATCAGCCCCAGCATTTT
>NA|TRBV7-8|NA|TRBJ2-1
CASSGRLLAYNEQFF
TGTGCCAGCAGCGGACGACTACTAGCCTACAATGAGCAGTTCTTC
>NA|TRBV12-3/TRBV12-4|TRBD2|TRBJ2-1
CASIHGGRASNEQFF
TGTGCCAGCATTCATGGCGGGAGGGCCAGTAATGAGCAGTTCTTC
>NA|TRBV5-1|NA|TRBJ2-3
CASSLVPPTDTQYF
TGCGCCAGCAGCTTGGTACCTCCCACAGATACGCAGTATTTT
>NA|TRBV6-6|NA|TRBJ2-7
CASSHQGGGYEQYF
TGTGCCAGCAGTCATCAGGGTGGAGGCTACGAGCAGTACTTC